The 21 T cell receptor beta chains listed next were all sequenced from one sample in a study of cytomegalovirus exposure and HLA in healthy donors. Amplification used 60 Vbeta primers and 13 Jbeta primers. The method was immunoSEQ multiplex PCR; TCRdb's version includes in-frame clones alone and lacks a portion of them. This sample has 120,000 or so clones; 75% to 85% occur once, and the top ten carry about 8.9%. Sequencing was carried out using PBMCs. These receptors were obtained from a man aged 25-45 years in good health and CMV-seropositive.

This chain links TRBV30 with TRBJ2-7; D may be TRBD2 (6 bases). From germline, CDR1 is GTSNPN and CDR2 SVGIG (reference sequence). The germline V and J ends were trimmed by 3 bases and 3 bases, with 6 bases remaining between them. CDR3 length: 11 residues. The CDR3 region has the DNA TGTGCCTGGAGCGGGGGCTACGAGCAGTACTTC. Translated: CAWSGGYEQYF.

J is TRBJ2-1 and V is TRBV21-1; the table names TRBD1, a call not compared with the DNA. TRBV21-1 is reported as a pseudogene. The CDR3 loop spans 16 amino acids. The chain's CDR3 is CASSKSDREAYNEQFF. As DNA, the CDR3 is TGTGCCAGCAGCAAATCGGACAGGGAAGCCTACAATGAGCAGTTCTTC.

This clone was observed once. The chain recombines TRBV6-1 with TRBJ2-2; D is possibly TRBD1 (6 bases). Trimming removed 6 bases at V and 1 base at J, with 12 bases between. Germline lookup yields CDR1 MNHNS and CDR2 SASEGT. The length of the CDR3 is 15 residues. In DNA form, the CDR3 reads TGTGCCAGCAGGAGGGGGACCGAGAACACCGGGGAGCTGTTTTTT. It specifies CASRRGTENTGELFF.

The chain uses TRBV6-5 and TRBJ2-1; D is perhaps TRBD1 (6 bases). CDR1 is MNHEY, CDR2 SVGAGI, per germline. The CDR3 contains 16 residues. V was clipped by 0 bases and J by 8 bases, with 17 bases between them. CDR3 protein: CASSYSRQALEDEQFF. The CDR3 DNA sequence: TGTGCCAGCAGTTACTCACGACAGGCCCTTGAGGATGAGCAGTTCTTC.

V and J are TRBV2 and TRBJ1-5, with D unresolved. V gave up 4 bases and J gave up 4 bases, with 8 bases separating them. Germline V lookup: CDR1 SNHLY, CDR2 FYNNEI. CDR3 length: 13 residues. As DNA, the CDR3 is TGTGCCAGCAGTGTCCGTGTAAATCAGCCCCAGCATTTT. Amino acid sequence: CASSVRVNQPQHF.

This clone was observed a handful of times. V usage is TRBV6-5 and J usage is TRBJ2-7; D is perhaps TRBD2 (6 bases). The CDR3 sequence is 14 residues long. From germline, CDR1 is MNHEY and CDR2 SVGAGI. Trimming shortened V by 6 bases and J by 7 bases, and 19 bases separated the two germline ends. The CDR3 reads CASRILPGSQEQYF. CDR3 bases: TGTGCCAGCAGAATTCTACCCGGGAGTCAGGAGCAGTACTTC.

The CDR3 spells CASSLIPGSQSEQYF. In DNA form, the CDR3 reads TGCGCCAGCAGCTTGATCCCTGGCAGCCAGAGCGAGCAGTACTTC. The chain recombines TRBV5-1 with TRBJ2-5; D unclear. The tail of the sequence fits TRBJ2-7 better, so the J call may be wrong. The CDR3 covers 15 residues. Looked up from germline, CDR1 is SGHRS and CDR2 is YFSETQ.

This clone was counted a few times. This sequence joins TRBV6-6 and TRBJ1-1; D may be TRBD1 (6 bases). The CDR3 is 14 amino acids. Trimming left V 3 bases short and J 5 bases short, with 13 bases between. Germline V gene lookup returns CDR1 MNHNY and CDR2 SVGAGI (reference sequence). CDR3 sequence reads: CASSYPGVRTEAFF. CDR3 coding DNA: TGTGCCAGCAGTTATCCAGGGGTTCGGACTGAAGCTTTCTTT.

The V and J genes are TRBV5-1 and TRBJ2-3, with 7 bases fitting TRBD2. There are 15 residues in the CDR3. V was clipped by 4 bases and J by 5 bases; unmatched bases: 10. Germline V gene lookup returns CDR1 SGHRS and CDR2 YFSETQ. In nucleotides, the CDR3 is TGCGCCAGCAGCCCTGCGCTAGCGGTTATAGATACGCAGTATTTT. This codes for CASSPALAVIDTQYF. The whole variable domain, remainder taken from reference TRBV5-1 and TRBJ2-3, is KAGVTQTPRYLIKTRGQQVTLSCSPISGHRSVSWYQQTPGQGLQFLFEYFSETQRNKGNFPGRFSGRQFSNSRSEMNVSTLELGDSALYLCASSPALAVIDTQYFGPGTRLTVL.

This clone was seen more than once but under ten times. In DNA, the CDR3 is TGTGCTAGTGCTCCGGGCGGGGGGTTTACCGGGGAGCTGTTTTTT. Amino acids: CASAPGGGFTGELFF. The V call is TRBV12-5, the J call TRBJ2-2; 8 positions match TRBD2. Germline loops: CDR1 LGHNT, CDR2 FRNRAP. Trimming at V came to 7 bases and at J to 5 bases, leaving 9 bases not matched to a gene. The CDR3 spans 15 residues.

J is TRBJ1-6 and V is TRBV11-2; D gene ambiguous. V lost 3 bases, J lost 10 bases, and 16 bases lay in between. The germline CDR1 and CDR2 sequences are SGHAT and FQNNGV. The CDR3 covers 15 residues. CDR3 in amino acids: CASSFTGTELSPLHF. As DNA, the CDR3 is TGTGCCAGCAGCTTTACCGGAACAGAGCTCTCACCCCTCCACTTT.

This rearrangement joins TRBV10-3 to TRBJ2-3, with 9 positions matching TRBD2. Germline CDR1 is ENHRY and CDR2 is SYGVKD. With V trimmed by 0 bases and J by 0 bases, 1 base remained unmatched. This CDR3 region has 16 residues. The CDR3 reads CAISESSGGSTDTQYF. The CDR3 bases are TGTGCCATCAGTGAGTCTAGCGGGGGAAGCACAGATACGCAGTATTTT.

This clone was recorded a few times. The V call is TRBV7-7, the J call TRBJ2-1, with 9 bases matching TRBD1. Per germline, CDR1 SSHAT and CDR2 FNYEAQ (reference sequence). The V gene end was trimmed by 6 bases and the J gene end by 8 bases; junction bases not matched to a gene: 11. The CDR3 spans 15 residues. CDR3 bases: TGTGCCAGCAGTCGATCCGGGACAGGGTTCTATGAGCAGTTCTTC. Protein sequence: CASSRSGTGFYEQFF. Together with reference TRBV7-7 and TRBJ2-1, the CDR3 gives the full variable domain: GAGVSQSPRYKVTKRGQDVTLRCDPISSHATLYWYQQALGQGPEFLTYFNYEAQPDKSGLPSDRFSAERPEGSISTLTIQRTEQRDSAMYRCASSRSGTGFYEQFFGPGTRLTVL.

The chain carries TRBV19 and TRBJ2-3, with TRBD2 as a possible D gene (5 bases). The CDR3 has 16 amino acids. Germline-derived CDR1 and CDR2 are LNHDA and SQIVND (reference sequence). The V end was cut by 6 bases, the J end by 2 bases, with 18 bases between. CDR3 residues: CASRSNAGFNTDTQYF. The DNA of the CDR3 is TGTGCCAGTAGGTCGAACGCGGGTTTTAACACAGATACGCAGTATTTT.

The chain's CDR3 is CASSQTYNDEQYF. CDR3 DNA sequence: TGTGCCAGCTCACAGACTTACAACGACGAGCAGTACTTC. The J gene is TRBJ2-7, the V gene TRBV18; D call uncertain. V lost 4 bases and J 5 bases, leaving 12 bases between the germline ends. This CDR3 region has 13 residues. Germline loops: CDR1 KGHSH, CDR2 LQKENI.

V gene TRBV11-2 combines with J gene TRBJ1-4; D might be TRBD1 (5 bases). The germline V gene has CDR1 SGHAT and CDR2 FQNNGV. V gave up 5 bases and J gave up 8 bases, with 6 bases separating them. CDR3 length: 11 residues. CDR3 amino acids: CASSGGEKLFF. The CDR3 bases are TGTGCCAGCAGCGGGGGGGAAAAACTGTTTTTT.

The V and J genes are TRBV7-9 and TRBJ1-1; 9 bases align to TRBD1. There are 15 residues in the CDR3. Germline V gives CDR1 SEHNR, CDR2 FQNEAQ (reference sequence). J lost 0 bases, V lost 10 bases, and 9 bases had no gene match. DNA for the CDR3: TGTGCCATCAACCGGGACAGGGTCATGAACACTGAAGCTTTCTTT. Its protein is CAINRDRVMNTEAFF.

The chain employs TRBV6-1 and TRBJ1-2; TRBD1 matches 9 bases. Germline assignment: CDR1 MNHNS and CDR2 SASEGT. This CDR3 has 13 amino acids. J gave up 4 bases and V 8 bases, and 5 bases lay outside the gene matches. The CDR3 DNA is TGTGCCAGCCTGGACAGGGGATTCTATGGCTACACCTTC. The encoded protein is CASLDRGFYGYTF.

This clone was observed a handful of times. The rearrangement links TRBV10-3 to TRBJ1-5, with D maybe TRBD1 (5 bases). The length of the CDR3 is 15 residues. The V end lost 10 bases, the J end lost 0 bases, and 16 bases lay between the germline ends. Germline CDR1 is ENHRY and CDR2 is SYGVKD. CDR3 sequence reads: CATSNWGDSNQPQHF. DNA of the CDR3: TGTGCCACCTCAAACTGGGGGGATAGCAATCAGCCCCAGCATTTT.

CDR3 in DNA: TGTGCCAGTAGTATCTCGGGGACAGGGGGCGGCTATGGCTACACCTTC. This codes for CASSISGTGGGYGYTF. This chain joins TRBV19 and TRBJ1-2; 12 bases line up with TRBD1. J lost 4 bases, V lost 3 bases, and 6 bases had no gene match. The CDR3 loop spans 16 amino acids. Germline V gives CDR1 LNHDA, CDR2 SQIVND (reference sequence).

This chain links TRBV7-6 with TRBJ2-1, with a possible D match to TRBD1 (6 bases). The ends were cut back, 1 base at V and 2 bases at J, with 27 bases in the middle. Germline lookup yields CDR1 SGHVS and CDR2 FNYEAQ. The CDR3 covers 21 residues. Written as DNA, the CDR3 is TGTGCCAGCAGCTTAGTTAGTCTTGGTGCAGGGGCGCGTAGTACCTACAATGAGCAGTTCTTC. It is translated as CASSLVSLGAGARSTYNEQFF.